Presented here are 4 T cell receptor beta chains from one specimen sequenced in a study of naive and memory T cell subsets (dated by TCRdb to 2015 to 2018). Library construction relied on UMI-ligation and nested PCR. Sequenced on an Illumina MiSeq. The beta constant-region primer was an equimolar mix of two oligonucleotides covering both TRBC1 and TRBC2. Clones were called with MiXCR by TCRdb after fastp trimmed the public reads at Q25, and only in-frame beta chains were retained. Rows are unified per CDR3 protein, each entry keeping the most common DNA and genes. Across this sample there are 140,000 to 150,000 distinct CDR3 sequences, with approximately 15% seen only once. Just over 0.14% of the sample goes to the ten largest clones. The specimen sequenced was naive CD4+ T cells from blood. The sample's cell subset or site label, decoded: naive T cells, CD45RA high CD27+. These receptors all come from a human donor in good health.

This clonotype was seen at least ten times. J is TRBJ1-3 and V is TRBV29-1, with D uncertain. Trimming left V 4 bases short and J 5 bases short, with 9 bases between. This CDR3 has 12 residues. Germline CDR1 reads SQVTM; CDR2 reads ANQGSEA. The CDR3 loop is CSVGFDRNTIYF. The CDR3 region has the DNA TGCAGCGTTGGTTTCGATAGAAACACCATATATTTT.

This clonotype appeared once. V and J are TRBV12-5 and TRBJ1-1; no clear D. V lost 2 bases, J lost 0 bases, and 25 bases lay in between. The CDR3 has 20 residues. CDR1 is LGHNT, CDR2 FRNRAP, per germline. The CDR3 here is CASGLRGGLDRVSMNTEAFF. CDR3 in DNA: TGTGCTAGTGGTTTGAGAGGAGGGCTCGATAGGGTGAGCATGAACACTGAAGCTTTCTTT.

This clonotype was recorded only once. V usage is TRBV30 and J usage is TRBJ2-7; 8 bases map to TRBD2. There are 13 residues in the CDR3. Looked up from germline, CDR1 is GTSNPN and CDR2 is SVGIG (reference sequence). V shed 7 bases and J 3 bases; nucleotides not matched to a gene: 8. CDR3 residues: CASRGLGGYEQYF. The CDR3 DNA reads TGTGCCTCCAGGGGACTAGGGGGCTACGAGCAGTACTTC. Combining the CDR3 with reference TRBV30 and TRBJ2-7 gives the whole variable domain SQTIHQWPATLVQPVGSPLSLECTVEGTSNPNLYWYRQAAGRGLQLLFYSVGIGQISSEVPQNLSASRPQDRQFILSSKKLLLSDSGFYLCASRGLGGYEQYFGPGTRLTVT.

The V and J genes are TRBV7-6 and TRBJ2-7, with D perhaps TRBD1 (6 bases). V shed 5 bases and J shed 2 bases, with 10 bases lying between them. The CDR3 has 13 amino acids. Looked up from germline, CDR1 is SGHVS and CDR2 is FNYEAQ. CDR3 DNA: TGTGCCAGCAGCGCCGGACAGCCCTACGAGCAGTACTTC. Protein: CASSAGQPYEQYF.